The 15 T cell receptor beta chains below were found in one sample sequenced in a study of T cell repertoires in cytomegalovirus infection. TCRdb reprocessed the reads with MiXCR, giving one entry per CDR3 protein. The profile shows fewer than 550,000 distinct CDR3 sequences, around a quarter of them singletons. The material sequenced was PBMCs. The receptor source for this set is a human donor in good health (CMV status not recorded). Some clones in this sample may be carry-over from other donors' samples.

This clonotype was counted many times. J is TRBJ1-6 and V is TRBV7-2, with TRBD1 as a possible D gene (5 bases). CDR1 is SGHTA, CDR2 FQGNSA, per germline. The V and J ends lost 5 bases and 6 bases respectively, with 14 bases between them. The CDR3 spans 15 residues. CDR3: CASSHGTNFNSPLHF. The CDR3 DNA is TGTGCCAGCAGCCATGGGACTAATTTTAATTCACCCCTCCACTTT.

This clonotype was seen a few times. The CDR3 spells CSVEVFSEAFF. CDR3 sequence (DNA): TGCAGCGTTGAAGTCTTTTCTGAAGCTTTCTTT. This chain links TRBV29-1 with TRBJ1-1; the D is unclear. The germline V and J ends were trimmed by 1 base and 6 bases, with 6 bases remaining between them. There are 11 residues in the CDR3. Per the germline V gene, CDR1 is SQVTM and CDR2 is ANQGSEA.

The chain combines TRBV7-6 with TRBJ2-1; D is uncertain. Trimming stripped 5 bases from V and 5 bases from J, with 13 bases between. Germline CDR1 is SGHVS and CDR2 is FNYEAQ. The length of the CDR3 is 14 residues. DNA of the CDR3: TGTGCCAGCAGCAATTATCCCGCCCACAATGAGCAGTTCTTC. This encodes CASSNYPAHNEQFF.

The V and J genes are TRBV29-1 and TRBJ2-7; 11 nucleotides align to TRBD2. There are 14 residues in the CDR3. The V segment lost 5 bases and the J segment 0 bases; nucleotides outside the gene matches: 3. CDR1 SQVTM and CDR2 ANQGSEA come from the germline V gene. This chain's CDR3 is CSVSGLADSYEQYF. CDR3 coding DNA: TGCAGCGTTTCGGGACTAGCGGACTCCTACGAGCAGTACTTC.

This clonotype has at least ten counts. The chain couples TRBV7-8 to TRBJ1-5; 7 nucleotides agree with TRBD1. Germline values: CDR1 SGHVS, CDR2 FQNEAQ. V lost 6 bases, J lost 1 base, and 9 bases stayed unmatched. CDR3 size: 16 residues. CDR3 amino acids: CASSPGQSFSNQPQHF. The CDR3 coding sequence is TGTGCCAGCAGTCCGGGACAGAGTTTCAGCAATCAGCCCCAGCATTTT.

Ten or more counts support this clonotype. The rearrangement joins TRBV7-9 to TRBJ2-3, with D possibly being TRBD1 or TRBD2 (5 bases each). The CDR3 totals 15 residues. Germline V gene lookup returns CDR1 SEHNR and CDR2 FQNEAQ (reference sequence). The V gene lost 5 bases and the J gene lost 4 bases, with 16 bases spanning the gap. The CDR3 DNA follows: TGTGCCAGCAGCAAACAAGGGGAGAGGGCAGATACGCAGTATTTT. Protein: CASSKQGERADTQYF.

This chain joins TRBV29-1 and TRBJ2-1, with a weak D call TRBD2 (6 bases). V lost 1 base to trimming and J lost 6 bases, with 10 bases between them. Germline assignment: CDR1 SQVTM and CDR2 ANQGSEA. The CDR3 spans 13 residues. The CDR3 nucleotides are TGCAGCGTTGAAGGGGACTCTTTCAATGAGCAGTTCTTC. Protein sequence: CSVEGDSFNEQFF.

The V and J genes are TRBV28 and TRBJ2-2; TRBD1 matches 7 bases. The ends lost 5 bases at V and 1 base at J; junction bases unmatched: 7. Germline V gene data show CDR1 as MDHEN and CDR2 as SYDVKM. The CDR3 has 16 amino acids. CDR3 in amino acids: CASSTRTGLNTGELFF. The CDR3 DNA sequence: TGTGCCAGCAGTACCCGGACAGGATTGAACACCGGGGAGCTGTTTTTT.

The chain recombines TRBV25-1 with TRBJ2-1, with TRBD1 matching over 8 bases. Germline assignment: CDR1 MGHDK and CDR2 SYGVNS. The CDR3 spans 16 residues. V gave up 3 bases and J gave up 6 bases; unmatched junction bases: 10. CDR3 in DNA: TGTGCCAGCAGTGAGGCAGGACAGGGATTTTCCAATGAGCAGTTCTTC. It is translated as CASSEAGQGFSNEQFF.

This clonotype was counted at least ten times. The CDR3 DNA reads TGTGCCAGTAGTATGCCGGGACTAGCTCTGGATGAGCAGTTCTTC. Its protein is CASSMPGLALDEQFF. The chain employs TRBV19 and TRBJ2-1, with 9 bases aligning to TRBD2. Losses at the gene ends were 3 bases for V and 8 bases for J; bases not matched to a gene: 8. The CDR3 consists of 15 residues. CDR1 LNHDA and CDR2 SQIVND come from the germline V gene (reference sequence).

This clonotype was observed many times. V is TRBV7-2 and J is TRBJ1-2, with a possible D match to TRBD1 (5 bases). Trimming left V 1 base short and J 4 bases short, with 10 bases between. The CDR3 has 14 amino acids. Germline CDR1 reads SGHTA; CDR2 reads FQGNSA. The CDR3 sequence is CASSLGGGTYGYTF. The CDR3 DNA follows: TGTGCCAGCAGCTTAGGTGGAGGGACCTATGGCTACACCTTC.

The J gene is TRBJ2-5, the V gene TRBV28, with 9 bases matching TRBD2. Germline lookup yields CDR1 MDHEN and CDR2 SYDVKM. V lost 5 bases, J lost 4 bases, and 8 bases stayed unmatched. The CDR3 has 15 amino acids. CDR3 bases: TGTGCCAGCAGTAAGGCGGGAGGGCCTGGAGAGACCCAGTACTTC. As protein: CASSKAGGPGETQYF.

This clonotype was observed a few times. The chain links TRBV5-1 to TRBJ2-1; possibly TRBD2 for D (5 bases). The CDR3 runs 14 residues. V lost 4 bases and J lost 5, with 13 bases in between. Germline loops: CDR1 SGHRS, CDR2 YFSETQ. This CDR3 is CASSLGAADNEQFF. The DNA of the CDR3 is TGCGCCAGCAGCCTCGGAGCGGCAGACAATGAGCAGTTCTTC.

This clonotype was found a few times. The CDR3 sequence is CASSQDFWGNQPQHF. CDR3 nucleotides: TGCGCCAGCAGCCAAGATTTCTGGGGAAATCAGCCCCAGCATTTT. The chain links TRBV4-3 to TRBJ1-5; no clear D gene. CDR3 size: 15 residues. Looked up from germline, CDR1 is LGHNA and CDR2 is YSLEER. Trimming shortened V by 0 bases and J by 4 bases, and 10 bases separated the two germline ends.

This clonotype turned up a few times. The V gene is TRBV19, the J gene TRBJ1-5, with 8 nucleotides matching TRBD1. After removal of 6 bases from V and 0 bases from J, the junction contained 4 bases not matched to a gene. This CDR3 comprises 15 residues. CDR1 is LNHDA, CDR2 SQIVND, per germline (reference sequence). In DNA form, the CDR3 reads TGTGCCAGTAGGAGGACAGGGAATAGCAATCAGCCCCAGCATTTT. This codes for CASRRTGNSNQPQHF.